A selection of T cell receptor beta chains follows, all from one sample in a study of low-dose radiotherapy and immunotherapy resistance in tumors. Using its own MiXCR run on the reads, TCRdb lists one record per CDR3 protein. The top ten hold 8% to 9% of the sample, which has approximately 52,000 distinct CDR3 sequences, 33% seen once. Sequences were derived from PBMCs, sampled after low-dose radiotherapy plus immunotherapy. The receptors here all came from a male donor with rectosigmoid adenocarcinoma. Each CDR3 is given with its conserved first and last residue. D genes are given only for firm matches. Size values are once, few and many counts, or a class for expanded clones, and some rows have none.

v_gene	d_gene	abundance	j_gene	CDR3nt	CDR3aa
TRBV6-1	TRBD1	few	TRBJ1-2	TGTGCCAGCGAAGGAGGAGGGGGCCTTAACTATGGCTACACCTTC	CASEGGGGLNYGYTF
TRBV10-3	TRBD1	NA	TRBJ2-3	TGTGCCATCAGTCCGGGACAGAGCACAGATACGCAGTATTTT	CAISPGQSTDTQYF
TRBV11-2	NA	many	TRBJ2-3	TGTGCCAGCAGCTTCGCGGGTGCTAGCACAGATACGCAGTATTTT	CASSFAGASTDTQYF
TRBV5-1	NA	few	TRBJ2-6	TGCGCCACCCGTGATGCTGGGGCCAACGTCCTGACTTTC	CATRDAGANVLTF
TRBV10-2	NA	NA	TRBJ1-1	TGCGCCAGAAGTGAGCCGTGGGGACGGCCGGCTTTCTTT	CARSEPWGRPAFF
TRBV2	NA	NA	TRBJ2-5	TGTGCCAGCCAGGGGACGGAGACCCAGTACTTC	CASQGTETQYF
TRBV20-1	TRBD2	NA	TRBJ2-5	TGCAGGGTAGCGGGAGAAGAGACCCAGTACTTC	CRVAGEETQYF
TRBV9	TRBD2	medium-sized	TRBJ2-3	TGTGCCAGCAGCGCCCGAAGCGGGAGTGGCACAGATACGCAGTATTTT	CASSARSGSGTDTQYF
TRBV15	TRBD1	many	TRBJ2-1	TGTGCCACCAGCTCCCGGGACAGGGGGGAAAATGAGCAGTTCTTC	CATSSRDRGENEQFF
TRBV29-1	NA	many	TRBJ1-1	TGCAGCGGCGGGAACACTGAAGCTTTCTTT	CSGGNTEAFF
TRBV4-3	TRBD2	few	TRBJ2-1	TGCGCCAGCAGCCAAGCCTCTAGCGGCAATGAGCAGTTCTTC	CASSQASSGNEQFF
TRBV7-9	TRBD1	NA	TRBJ2-1	TGTGCTAGCAGCTTGCCGGGACAGCACTACAATGAGCAGTTCTTC	CASSLPGQHYNEQFF
TRBV6-4	NA	NA	TRBJ2-3	TGTGCCAGCAGTAACGGCGTCCCGGGAGATACGCAGTATTTT	CASSNGVPGDTQYF
TRBV27	NA	few	TRBJ1-6	TGTGCCAGCAGTAGGCCCCTAATTTATTCACCCCTCCACTTT	CASSRPLIYSPLHF
TRBV7-8	NA	NA	TRBJ2-2	TGTGCCAGCACCCCGAGGCGAGGCGTTATGGCCGGGGAGCTGTTTTTT	CASTPRRGVMAGELFF
TRBV23-1	NA	many	TRBJ1-2	TGCGCCAGCAGTCTTCGACAGGCGCCTTTAAATCGCAGGGACGGTGGCTACACCTTC	CASSLRQAPLNRRDGGYTF
TRBV28	TRBD1	NA	TRBJ2-1	TGTGCCAGCAGCACGGGACAGGGTTACAATGAGCAGTTCTTC	CASSTGQGYNEQFF
TRBV12-3/TRBV12-4	NA	many	TRBJ2-4	TGTGCCAGCAGCCTCAGTAAAAACATTCAGTACTTC	CASSLSKNIQYF
TRBV6-2/TRBV6-3	TRBD2	many	TRBJ2-1	TGTGCCAGCAGCAGTCTAGCGGGAGAGCAGTTCTTC	CASSSLAGEQFF
TRBV28	NA	many	TRBJ2-7	TGTGCCAGCAGTTTCGGAGTATCCTACGAGCAGTACTTC	CASSFGVSYEQYF
TRBV28	NA	NA	TRBJ2-2	TGTGCCAGCACAGCAGGGTCCGGGGAGCTGTTTTTT	CASTAGSGELFF
TRBV19	NA	NA	TRBJ2-5	TGTGCCAGTAGTCTGGGGCGCGAAGAGACCCAGTACTTC	CASSLGREETQYF
TRBV6-2/TRBV6-3	TRBD2	many	TRBJ2-5	TGTGCCAGCAGTTACTCGAGTAGCGGGAGGGCTGAAGAGACCCAGTACTTC	CASSYSSSGRAEETQYF